Listed below are T cell receptor beta chains from one sample, sequenced in a study of T cells in Graves' hyperthyroidism and ophthalmopathy. MiXCR, applied by TCRdb to the multiplex PCR reads, yields one record per CDR3 protein. The sample lists hundreds of thousands of distinct CDR3 sequences; less than 25% were seen once. The sample consisted of blood. The receptors originated from a man aged 30 to 39 with Graves' ophthalmopathy. The CDR3 runs from the conserved cysteine through the conserved F or W. A D gene is named only where the DNA matches it firmly. Clone size appears in some rows only: once, few, many, or a class for an expanded clone.

TGTGCCAGCTCACCTTCTAAAGAGACCCAGTACTTC CASSPSKETQYF NA TRBJ2-5 many TRBV18
TGTGCCAGCAGACATTCTCCGGGAGGGCTAAAGGATGAGCAGTTCTTC CASRHSPGGLKDEQFF TRBD2 TRBJ2-1 NA TRBV6-2/TRBV6-3
TGCGCCAGCAGCCAAGCCAGGGGGCTAGGGGGAAACACCATATATTTT CASSQARGLGGNTIYF TRBD1 TRBJ1-3 once TRBV4-1
TGCAGTGCTAGAGGAGCGGGGGCCAATGAAAAACTGTTTTTT CSARGAGANEKLFF NA TRBJ1-4 NA TRBV20-1
TGTGCCAGCAGACCGCCCATCTCGCAACAGCCCCAGCATTTT CASRPPISQQPQHF NA TRBJ1-5 many TRBV28
TGTGCCAGCAGTTCCCGATCTTTGAACACTGAAGCTTTCTTT CASSSRSLNTEAFF NA TRBJ1-1 many TRBV6-1
TGTGCCAGCAGTTTATCCGGACAGGGGAAGGACCAAGAGACCCAGTACTTC CASSLSGQGKDQETQYF TRBD1 TRBJ2-5 few TRBV27
TGTGCCAGCAGAGCAAACGGGGGGGGAGGTTCCGGGGAGCTGTTTTTT CASRANGGGGSGELFF TRBD2 TRBJ2-2 NA TRBV6-1
TGTGCCAGCAGTCCTAGACAGGGCGTTGGCGAGCAGTACTTC CASSPRQGVGEQYF TRBD1 TRBJ2-7 many TRBV28
TGTGCCAGCAGTCTTACCGGGACAGGGGCGGGTCAGCCCCAGCATTTT CASSLTGTGAGQPQHF TRBD1 TRBJ1-5 NA TRBV28
TGTGCCAGCAGTTTGGGGATGAGGCTCTACGAGCAGTACTTC CASSLGMRLYEQYF NA TRBJ2-7 many TRBV12-3/TRBV12-4
TGCGCCAGCAGCTTGTGGTTCCAAGAGACCCAGTACTTC CASSLWFQETQYF NA TRBJ2-5 NA TRBV5-1
TGTGCCAGTAGTATAATCAGGGTGGATCAGCCCCAGCATTTT CASSIIRVDQPQHF NA TRBJ1-5 NA TRBV19
TGTGCCAGCAGCTTAGGGGGTGGTTCACCCCTCCACTTT CASSLGGGSPLHF NA TRBJ1-6 NA TRBV7-3
TGTGCCAGCAGCTTATCCCCAGAATACCAAGAGACCCAGTACTTC CASSLSPEYQETQYF NA TRBJ2-5 many TRBV11-2
TGTGCCAGCGCTCCCCAAGTAATGGGGCCCTACAATGAGCAGTTCTTC CASAPQVMGPYNEQFF NA TRBJ2-1 NA TRBV6-1
TGTGCCAGCAGCTTATTAGCGGGAGTGGGGAACACCGGGGAGCTGTTTTTT CASSLLAGVGNTGELFF TRBD2 TRBJ2-2 few TRBV7-3
TGTGCCAGCAGCCAAGGCCGCCTAGCGGGCACCACAGATACGCAGTATTTT CASSQGRLAGTTDTQYF TRBD2 TRBJ2-3 NA TRBV6-1
TGTGCCACCAGCCGTAACCCGGGCCTTGGGGAAAAACTGTTTTTT CATSRNPGLGEKLFF NA TRBJ1-4 few TRBV15
TGTGCCAGCAGCCCCGGGGCAGGGCGCGACACCGGGGAGCTGTTTTTT CASSPGAGRDTGELFF NA TRBJ2-2 few TRBV7-9
TGCGCCAGCAGCGTGATGGGACGGGCCTATTCACCCCTCCACTTT CASSVMGRAYSPLHF NA TRBJ1-6 few TRBV5-1
TGTGCCAGCAGCTACAGGCAGGGTGAGCAGTTCTTC CASSYRQGEQFF NA TRBJ2-1 NA TRBV7-2
TGTGCCAGCAGCGAGGGACTAGCGGACCAAGAGACCCAGTACTTC CASSEGLADQETQYF TRBD2 TRBJ2-5 NA TRBV9
TGTGCCAGCAGCTCCCAGGGTACTGGAAACACCATATATTTT CASSSQGTGNTIYF NA TRBJ1-3 many TRBV11-2
TGTGCCAGCAGTTTACTCGCCCTTCCAGATGATGAGCAGTTCTTC CASSLLALPDDEQFF NA TRBJ2-1 few TRBV6-5
TGTGCCAGCAGCTACTTCCTGAACACCGGGGAGCTGTTTTTT CASSYFLNTGELFF NA TRBJ2-2 NA TRBV6-5
TGCAGTGCTAGCCAAGAAGGGCGGAGAGGCTACACCTTC CSASQEGRRGYTF NA TRBJ1-2 many TRBV20-1